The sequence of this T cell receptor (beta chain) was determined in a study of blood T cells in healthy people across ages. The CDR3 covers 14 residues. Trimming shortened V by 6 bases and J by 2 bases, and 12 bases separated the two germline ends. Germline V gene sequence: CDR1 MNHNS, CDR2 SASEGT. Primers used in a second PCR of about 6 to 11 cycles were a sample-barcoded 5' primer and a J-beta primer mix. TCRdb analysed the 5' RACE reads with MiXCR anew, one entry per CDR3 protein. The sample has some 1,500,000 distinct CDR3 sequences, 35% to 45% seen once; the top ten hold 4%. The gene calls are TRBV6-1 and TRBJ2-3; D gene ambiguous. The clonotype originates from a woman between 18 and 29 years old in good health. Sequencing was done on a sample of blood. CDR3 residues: CASRWTAVTDTQYF. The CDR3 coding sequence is TGTGCCAGCAGATGGACCGCTGTCACAGATACGCAGTATTTT.